The 2 T cell receptor beta chains below come from one sample, sequenced in a study of T cells in Graves' hyperthyroidism and ophthalmopathy. TCR beta CDR3 regions were amplified from RNA transcripts. The HTBI primer set drove a first-round RT-PCR of the TCR CDR3. TCRdb re-analysed the multiplex PCR reads in MiXCR, keeping a single row per CDR3 protein. The table shows over 700,000 distinct CDR3 sequences, with around 39% occurring only once. Sample: blood. Every receptor here comes from a man aged 18-30 years with Graves' hyperthyroidism.

This clonotype was picked up a small number of times. The chain is built from TRBV19 and TRBJ1-1; D possibly corresponds to TRBD1 (6 bases). CDR3 length: 14 amino acids. The V gene's germline CDR1 is LNHDA and CDR2 SQIVND (reference sequence). Trimming shortened V by 7 bases and J by 1 base, and 13 bases separated the two germline ends. The CDR3 DNA follows: TGTGCCAGTAAAGGCATACAGGGGAACACTGAAGCTTTCTTT. Translated: CASKGIQGNTEAFF.

The chain carries TRBV11-2 and TRBJ1-5; no definite D call. The CDR3 is made up of 15 amino acids. Germline V gives CDR1 SGHAT, CDR2 FQNNGV. Trimming took off 1 base at V and 6 bases at J, with 13 bases between the two ends. CDR3 coding DNA: TGTGCCAGCAGCTTAGGTGCGGGCTGGAGTCAGCCCCAGCATTTT. Its translation: CASSLGAGWSQPQHF. Looking up the rest from reference TRBV11-2 and TRBJ1-5 gives the full variable domain: EAGVAQSPRYKIIEKRQSVAFWCNPISGHATLYWYQQILGQGPKLLIQFQNNGVVDDSQLPKDRFSAERLKGVDSTLKIQPAKLEDSAVYLCASSLGAGWSQPQHFGDGTRLSIL.